This TCR beta chain stems from a study of T-cell memory formation after mild COVID-19. Broader study findings: There were some responding clones in pre-infection memory, which suggested that cross-reactive memory had joined.

In TCRdb, the 5' RACE reads were re-called with MiXCR into one record per CDR3 protein. This table holds about 310,000 distinct CDR3 sequences, approximately 19% found once. With 4 bases removed from V and 1 base from J, the gap between germline ends came to 10 bases. Germline V gene sequence: CDR1 LGHNA, CDR2 YNFKEQ. The length of the CDR3 is 15 residues. Remarks on this clonotype: The antigen remains undetermined.

Input material: PBMCs or a T cell subset sorted from them (not recorded which). V and J are TRBV4-2 and TRBJ2-2; D remains unclear. This receptor was identified in a man younger than 30 who had mild COVID-19 (a few samples of this study predate the infection). Cell type and time point are not known. DNA of the CDR3: TGTGCCAGCAGCCCTCGGTGGCGGAACACCGGGGAGCTGTTTTTT. Its protein is CASSPRWRNTGELFF.